This T cell receptor (beta chain) was sequenced during a study of cytotoxic CD8 clonotypes in ibrutinib-treated CLL. As for the study in general: IGHV unmutated 17 to 18; relapsed/refractory about 10; treatment-naive about 14. Response sampling occurred after a median approximately eleven months of treatment (range 6 to 36). The sample average was approximately 280,000 productive templates and fewer than 95,000 productive rearrangements.

Using immunoSEQ multiplex PCR, the repertoire was profiled, and TCRdb retains in-frame clones only, with some absent. The sample has about 130,000 clones; about 80% are singletons. The CDR3 is 12 amino acids. The V and J ends lost 2 bases and 3 bases respectively, with 5 bases between them. The germline CDR1 and CDR2 sequences are SGHVS and FNYEAQ. As regards this clone: Its antigen is unidentified.

Study observations and caveats: Baseline clonality was higher than in age-matched healthy donors and moved in step with circulating CD8+ T-cell counts.

V is TRBV7-6 and J is TRBJ2-7, with unresolved D. Source: PBMCs, taken after 12 months of ibrutinib treatment. The TCR sequence derives from a human donor with chronic lymphocytic leukemia. DNA of the CDR3: TGTGCCAGCAGCTTACTTGGCTACGAGCAGTACTTC. Its protein is CASSLLGYEQYF.